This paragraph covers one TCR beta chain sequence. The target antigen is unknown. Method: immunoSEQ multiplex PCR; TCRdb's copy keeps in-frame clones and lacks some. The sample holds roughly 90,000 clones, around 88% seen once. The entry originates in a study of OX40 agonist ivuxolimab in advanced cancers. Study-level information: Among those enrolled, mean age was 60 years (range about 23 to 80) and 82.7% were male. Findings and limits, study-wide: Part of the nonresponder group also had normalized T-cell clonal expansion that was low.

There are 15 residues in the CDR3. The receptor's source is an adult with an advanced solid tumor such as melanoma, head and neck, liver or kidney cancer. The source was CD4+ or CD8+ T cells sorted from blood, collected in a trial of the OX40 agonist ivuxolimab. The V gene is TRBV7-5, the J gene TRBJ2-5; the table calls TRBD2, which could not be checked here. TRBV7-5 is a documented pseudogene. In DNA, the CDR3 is TGTGTCAGAACGCCCCGGCGTGGAGGAGCAGGGACCCAGTACTTC. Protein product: CVRTPRRGGAGTQYF.